This T cell receptor beta chain was recovered during a study of response to subunit inactivated influenza vaccine. Broader study findings: The authors suggested that every seasonal influenza vaccination recruits few new T cells.

TCRdb re-called the RT-PCR reads with MiXCR, one entry per CDR3 protein. The sample holds about 180,000 distinct CDR3 sequences, roughly 8.7% seen once. This clonotype was seen many times. Its antigen is not known. From germline, CDR1 is SGHAT and CDR2 FQDESV (reference sequence). The CDR3 runs 18 residues. After removal of 5 bases from V and 0 bases from J, the junction contained 8 bases not matched to a gene. The receptor was derived from a man in his fifties who received an inactivated influenza vaccine. The chain carries TRBV11-1 and TRBJ2-3; 13 positions agree with TRBD2. Sequences were derived from non-naive T cells sorted from PBMCs, sampled on the day of vaccination. CDR3 loop: CASSLGLAGRTSTDTQYF. CDR3 coding DNA: TGTGCCAGCAGCCTGGGACTAGCGGGGCGAACTAGCACAGATACGCAGTATTTT. The whole variable domain, remainder taken from reference TRBV11-1 and TRBJ2-3, is EAEVAQSPRYKITEKSQAVAFWCDPISGHATLYWYRQILGQGPELLVQFQDESVVDDSQLPKDRFSAERLKGVDSTLKIQPAELGDSAMYLCASSLGLAGRTSTDTQYFGPGTRLTVL.